These 5 T cell receptor beta chains were all obtained from the same sample, sequenced in a study of graft-versus-host responses after intestinal transplantation. TCRdb's copy holds only in-frame clones and misses some; the assay was immunoSEQ multiplex PCR. The sample records roughly 56,000 clones, more than 75% being singletons. Material: PBMCs, obtained about 120 days after intestinal transplantation. All receptors come from a human patient who received an intestinal transplant, so some T cells may come from the graft donor.

This chain links TRBV4-1 with TRBJ1-4; perhaps TRBD1 as D (5 bases). This CDR3 is built from 17 residues. The germline V gene encodes CDR1 MGHRA and CDR2 YSYEKL. The germline V and J ends were trimmed by 4 bases and 4 bases, with 19 bases remaining between them. DNA for the CDR3: TGCGCCAGCAGCCTTCCCTTAAAGGGCAGGGATAATGAAAAACTGTTTTTT. Protein sequence: CASSLPLKGRDNEKLFF.

The chain joins TRBV6-5 to TRBJ2-7; maybe TRBD1 (6 bases). Germline lookup yields CDR1 MNHEY and CDR2 SVGAGI. The CDR3 loop spans 14 amino acids. Trimming removed 0 bases at V and 3 bases at J, with 9 bases between. For the CDR3, the DNA is TGTGCCAGCAGTTACTCGGGGGCGGTCTACGAGCAGTACTTC. Encoded protein: CASSYSGAVYEQYF.

This clone appeared once. This sequence joins TRBV18 and TRBJ1-1; D is undetermined. Between the trimmed V and J ends, which lost 3 bases and 1 base, there was a span of 6 bases. The germline gives CDR1 KGHSH, CDR2 LQKENI. This CDR3 has 13 residues. The CDR3 reads CASSPQENTEAFF. The CDR3 bases are TGTGCCAGCTCACCTCAGGAGAACACTGAAGCTTTCTTT. Full variable domain (remainder filled in from reference TRBV18 and TRBJ1-1): NAGVMQNPRHLVRRRGQEARLRCSPMKGHSHVYWYRQLPEEGLKFMVYLQKENIIDESGMPKERFSAEFPKEGPSILRIQQVVRGDSAAYFCASSPQENTEAFFGQGTRLTVV.

This rearrangement joins TRBV6-5 to TRBJ2-7; 7 nucleotides line up with TRBD2. Germline V gene lookup returns CDR1 MNHEY and CDR2 SVGAGI. Unmatched junction bases numbered 10, after V lost 6 bases and J lost 2 bases. The CDR3 consists of 15 residues. Here the CDR3 reads CASSGGTAGAYEQYF. The CDR3 nucleotides read TGTGCCAGCAGCGGGGGGACGGCCGGGGCCTACGAGCAGTACTTC.

The V call is TRBV11-2, the J call TRBJ2-7; D is ambiguous. Germline loops: CDR1 SGHAT, CDR2 FQNNGV. V lost 1 base to trimming and J lost 2 bases, with 12 bases between them. The CDR3 totals 15 residues. As DNA, the CDR3 is TGTGCCAGCAGCTTAGCCGCGGACGGAACCTACGAGCAGTACTTC. Protein sequence: CASSLAADGTYEQYF.